This T cell receptor (beta chain) was sequenced in a study of T cell changes during pregnancy in multiple sclerosis. TCRdb's copy holds only in-frame clones and misses some; the assay was immunoSEQ multiplex PCR. The data show 35,000 to 50,000 clones, with around 89% seen just once and 1% to 1.5% held by the top ten. V was clipped by 0 bases and J by 2 bases, with 5 bases between them. In germline, CDR1 is SGHRS, CDR2 YFSETQ. The CDR3 has 13 amino acids. The sequencing used CD4+ T cells from peripheral blood mononuclear cells, collected in the second trimester of pregnancy. This chain connects TRBV5-1 to TRBJ2-5; D gene uncertain. The clonotype was recovered from a female donor with multiple sclerosis, enrolled in a pregnancy study. The CDR3 DNA reads TGCGCCAGCAGCTTGGCTCTTCAAGAGACCCAGTACTTC. Its protein product is CASSLALQETQYF.